The 14 T cell receptor beta chains presented below share a single source sample, sequenced in a study of blood T cell repertoires in COVID-19. The assay was immunoSEQ multiplex PCR, and TCRdb's table has in-frame clones only and misses some. The sample holds about 250,000 clones, roughly 86% seen once. Material for sequencing was peripheral blood. Source of these receptors: a woman of 80 years or more with COVID-19, enrolled during active disease.

This clone showed up just once. The chain couples TRBV12-5 to TRBJ2-1, with D perhaps TRBD2 (6 bases). Germline CDR1 LGHNT, CDR2 FRNRAP. This CDR3 spans 14 amino acids. V lost 2 bases to trimming and J lost 10 bases, with 15 bases between them. CDR3 residues: CASGLRDSFGEQFF. CDR3 bases: TGTGCTAGTGGTTTGCGGGACTCTTTCGGGGAGCAGTTCTTC.

The rearrangement joins TRBV13 to TRBJ2-3, with no clear D. CDR1 and CDR2 from the germline V gene are PRHDT and FYEKMQ (reference sequence). V was clipped by 5 bases and J by 1 base, with 13 bases between them. The CDR3 consists of 15 residues. The CDR3 sequence is CASSRDSPGTDTQYF. As DNA, the CDR3 is TGTGCCAGCAGCAGAGACTCGCCCGGCACAGATACGCAGTATTTT.

This clone was picked up one time. The chain joins TRBV5-4 to TRBJ2-4; the match to TRBD2 covers 8 bases. The trim removed 3 bases at V and 5 bases at J, leaving 7 bases unmatched. The CDR3 has 15 residues. In germline, CDR1 is SGHNT, CDR2 YYREEE (reference sequence). This CDR3 is CASSWGGTRENIQYF. DNA for the CDR3: TGTGCCAGCAGCTGGGGGGGGACTAGAGAAAACATTCAGTACTTC.

The genes are TRBV18 and TRBJ2-5; 9 bases fit TRBD1. The CDR3 runs 15 residues. V lost 2 bases to trimming and J lost 3 bases; unmatched junction nucleotides: 4. Germline V gives CDR1 KGHSH, CDR2 LQKENI. CDR3 in amino acids: CASSPGTGTEETQYF. In nucleotides, the CDR3 is TGTGCCAGCTCACCAGGGACAGGGACAGAAGAGACCCAGTACTTC. Based on the CDR3 plus reference TRBV18 and TRBJ2-5, the full variable domain is NAGVMQNPRHLVRRRGQEARLRCSPMKGHSHVYWYRQLPEEGLKFMVYLQKENIIDESGMPKERFSAEFPKEGPSILRIQQVVRGDSAAYFCASSPGTGTEETQYFGPGTRLLVL.

The chain recombines TRBV7-9 with TRBJ1-1, with D possibly matching TRBD1 (5 bases). V was clipped by 5 bases and J by 4 bases, with 11 bases between them. CDR1 and CDR2 (germline): SEHNR, FQNEAQ (reference sequence). The CDR3 spans 13 residues. In nucleotides, the CDR3 is TGTGCCAGCAGCACCACCCAGGGCACTGAAGCTTTCTTT. Translated, it gives CASSTTQGTEAFF.

This sequence joins TRBV5-6 and TRBJ1-5, with 9 bases matching TRBD1. Germline loops: CDR1 SGHDT, CDR2 YYEEEE. V trimming: 2 bases; J trimming: 7 bases; junction bases outside the gene matches: 10. The CDR3 is 16 residues long. The CDR3 DNA reads as TGTGCCAGCAGCTTAGGGACAGGGCTGGGATTCCAGCCCCAGCATTTT. Protein product: CASSLGTGLGFQPQHF. The whole variable domain, remainder taken from reference TRBV5-6 and TRBJ1-5, is DAGVTQSPTHLIKTRGQQVTLRCSPKSGHDTVSWYQQALGQGPQFIFQYYEEEERQRGNFPDRFSGHQFPNYSSELNVNALLLGDSALYLCASSLGTGLGFQPQHFGDGTRLSIL.

The gene calls are TRBV2 and TRBJ1-6, with D possibly being TRBD1 (6 bases). V was trimmed by 8 bases and J by 10 bases, leaving 30 bases between them. CDR3 length: 18 residues. CDR1 is SNHLY and CDR2 is FYNNEI in the germline V gene. The CDR3 nucleotides are TGTGCCAGCTCGAGAAGGGGGAGTTCTCTGGGGAGGGAATCACCCCTCCACTTT. It specifies CASSRRGSSLGRESPLHF.

The CDR3 sequence: CAISGAGGGDEQFF. The CDR3 bases are TGTGCCATCAGTGGAGCGGGGGGCGGCGATGAGCAGTTCTTC. This sequence joins TRBV10-3 and TRBJ2-1; 9 bases line up with TRBD2. V lost 4 bases, J lost 8 bases, and 6 bases stayed unmatched. Germline CDR1 is ENHRY and CDR2 is SYGVKD. The CDR3 runs to 14 residues.

This chain joins TRBV7-9 and TRBJ1-6, with 7 bases identical to TRBD1. Germline V lookup: CDR1 SEHNR, CDR2 FQNEAQ (reference sequence). The CDR3 has 15 amino acids. Trimming at V came to 5 bases and at J to 6 bases, leaving 7 bases not matched to a gene. In DNA, the CDR3 is TGTGCCAGCAGCCCCGTGGGACAGCCTAATTCACCCCTCCACTTT. As protein: CASSPVGQPNSPLHF.

V and J are TRBV7-2 and TRBJ2-5; tentative D call: TRBD1 (6 bases). The V gene's germline CDR1 is SGHTA and CDR2 FQGNSA. V lost 4 bases to trimming and J lost 2 bases, with 14 bases between them. This CDR3 comprises 15 residues. DNA of the CDR3: TGTGCCAGCAGCTCAGCCAGGGGTCCACAAGAGACCCAGTACTTC. It translates to CASSSARGPQETQYF.

V and J are TRBV28 and TRBJ1-1; tentative D call: TRBD1 (5 bases). This CDR3 comprises 15 residues. Trimming took off 2 bases at V and 1 base at J, with 11 bases between the two ends. Germline V lookup: CDR1 MDHEN, CDR2 SYDVKM. CDR3 protein: CASSLERQGNTEAFF. In DNA, the CDR3 is TGTGCCAGCAGTTTAGAGAGGCAGGGGAACACTGAAGCTTTCTTT.

This clone was recorded once. The chain employs TRBV5-1 and TRBJ1-2; possibly TRBD1 for D (6 bases). V dropped 4 bases and J dropped 1 base, with 8 bases sitting between them. Germline V gene data show CDR1 as SGHRS and CDR2 as YFSETQ. This CDR3 has 13 amino acids. The CDR3 region has the DNA TGCGCCAGCAGCCGGGACAATAACTATGGCTACACCTTC. The encoded protein is CASSRDNNYGYTF.

V and J are TRBV6-6 and TRBJ1-3; D is unclear. Trimming removed 6 bases at V and 3 bases at J, with 12 bases between. Germline values: CDR1 MNHNY, CDR2 SVGAGI (reference sequence). The CDR3 sequence is 14 residues long. This CDR3 is CASSPRIGGNTIYF. For the CDR3, the DNA is TGTGCCAGCAGCCCGAGGATCGGTGGAAACACCATATATTTT.

The CDR3: CASSYSTAPLGYRVQYF. The CDR3 DNA is TGTGCCAGCAGTTACTCGACGGCCCCCCTAGGTTACCGAGTGCAGTATTTT. The J gene is TRBJ2-3, the V gene TRBV6-2 or TRBV6-3; no clear D gene. Germline CDR1 MNHEY, CDR2 SVGEGT. The CDR3 sequence is 17 residues long. With 0 bases removed from V and 11 bases from J, the gap between germline ends came to 24 bases.